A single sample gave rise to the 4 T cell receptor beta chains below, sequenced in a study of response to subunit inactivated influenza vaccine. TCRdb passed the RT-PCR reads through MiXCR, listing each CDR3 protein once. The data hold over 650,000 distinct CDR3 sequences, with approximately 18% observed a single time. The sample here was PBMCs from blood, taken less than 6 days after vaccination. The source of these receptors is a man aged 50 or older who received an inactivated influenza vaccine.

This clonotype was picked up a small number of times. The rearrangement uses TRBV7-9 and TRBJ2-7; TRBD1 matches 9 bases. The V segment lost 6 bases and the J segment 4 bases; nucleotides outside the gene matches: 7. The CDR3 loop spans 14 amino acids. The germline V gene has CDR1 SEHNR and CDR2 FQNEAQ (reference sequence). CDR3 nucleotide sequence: TGTGCCAGCAGGCCCGGGACAGGGCAATACGAGCAGTACTTC. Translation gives CASRPGTGQYEQYF.

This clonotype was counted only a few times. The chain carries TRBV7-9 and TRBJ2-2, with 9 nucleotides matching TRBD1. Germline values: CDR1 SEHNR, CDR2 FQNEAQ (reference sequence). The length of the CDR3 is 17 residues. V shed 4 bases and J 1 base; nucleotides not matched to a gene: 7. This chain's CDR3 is CASSSQPGQGNTGELFF. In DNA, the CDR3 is TGTGCCAGCAGCTCTCAGCCGGGACAGGGGAACACCGGGGAGCTGTTTTTT.

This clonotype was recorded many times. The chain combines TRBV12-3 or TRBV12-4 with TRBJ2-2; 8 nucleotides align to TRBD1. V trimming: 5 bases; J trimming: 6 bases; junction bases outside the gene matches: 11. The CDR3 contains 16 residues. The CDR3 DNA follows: TGTGCCAGCAGTGGGCCGGACAGGGCAATTGCCGGGGAGCTGTTTTTT. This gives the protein CASSGPDRAIAGELFF.

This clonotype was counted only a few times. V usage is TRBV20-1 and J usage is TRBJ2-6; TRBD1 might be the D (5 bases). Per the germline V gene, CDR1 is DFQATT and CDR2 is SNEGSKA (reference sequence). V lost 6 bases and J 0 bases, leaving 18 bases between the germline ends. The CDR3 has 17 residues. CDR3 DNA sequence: TGCAGTGCAAACCCTACAGGATTCCTCTCTGGGGCCAACGTCCTGACTTTC. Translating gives CSANPTGFLSGANVLTF.